Below are 9 T cell receptor beta chains sequenced from a single sample in a study of T cell responses to AZD1222 COVID-19 vaccine. TCRdb keeps only in-frame clones here, not all; method: immunoSEQ multiplex PCR. The sample holds around 99,000 clones, 70% to 90% seen once. The specimen was peripheral blood, collected 28 days after the second AZD1222 dose. Receptors originate from an adult who received the AZD1222 COVID-19 vaccine.

The V call is TRBV6-5, the J call TRBJ1-6; the match to TRBD1 covers 7 bases. V shed 0 bases and J 15 bases; nucleotides not matched to a gene: 14. The CDR3 has 16 residues. CDR1 and CDR2 from the germline V gene are MNHEY and SVGAGI. The CDR3: CASSYSIEGALRVLHF. The CDR3 coding sequence is TGTGCCAGCAGTTACTCGATCGAGGGGGCCCTAAGGGTCCTCCACTTT.

The CDR3 loop is CASSTRDRVRGYTF. CDR3 nucleotides: TGTGCCAGCAGCACTAGGGACAGGGTTAGAGGCTACACCTTC. The rearrangement joins TRBV5-4 to TRBJ1-2; 9 bases agree with TRBD1. The CDR3 totals 14 residues. CDR1 SGHNT and CDR2 YYREEE come from the germline V gene (reference sequence). J lost 8 bases, V lost 4 bases, and 9 bases had no gene match.

This chain joins TRBV12-3 or TRBV12-4 and TRBJ2-1; D is uncertain. The CDR3 totals 12 residues. The V end was cut by 1 base, the J end by 5 bases, with 3 bases between. CDR3: CASSLVNNEQFF. As DNA, the CDR3 is TGTGCCAGCAGTTTAGTAAACAATGAGCAGTTCTTC.

This clone was observed once. V is TRBV15 and J is TRBJ2-1, with D tentatively TRBD2 (7 bases). Trimming removed 5 bases from V and 7 bases from J, with 21 bases in between. The CDR3 runs to 16 residues. Per the germline V gene, CDR1 is LNHNV and CDR2 is YYDKDF (reference sequence). DNA of the CDR3: TGTGCCACCAGCGAGGGGGGAGCGGGAAGGGGGAATGAGCAGTTCTTC. Its translation is CATSEGGAGRGNEQFF.

The chain joins TRBV6-6 to TRBJ2-2, with 10 nucleotides matching TRBD1. Germline trimming cut 6 bases from V and 6 bases from J; bases unmatched to any gene: 10. Germline CDR1 and CDR2: MNHNY and SVGAGI (reference sequence). The CDR3 extends over 16 amino acids. Here the CDR3 reads CASSHRDRGSPGELFF. The CDR3 DNA reads as TGTGCCAGCAGCCACCGGGACAGGGGATCCCCCGGGGAGCTGTTTTTT.

The gene calls are TRBV5-6 and TRBJ1-6; no reliable D call. The length of the CDR3 is 15 residues. The V gene lost 2 bases and the J gene lost 6 bases, with 12 bases spanning the gap. Germline V CDR1 and CDR2: SGHDT, YYEEEE. CDR3 residues: CASSFGQRINSPLHF. DNA for the CDR3: TGTGCCAGCAGCTTTGGGCAGAGAATTAATTCACCCCTCCACTTT.

This chain uses TRBV6-5 with TRBJ2-7; no clear D. The CDR3 spans 12 residues. From germline, CDR1 is MNHEY and CDR2 SVGAGI. V was pared by 7 bases and J by 9 bases, with 16 bases between. CDR3 sequence: CASTSQLRGQYF. The CDR3 nucleotides read TGTGCCAGCACCTCGCAGCTACGAGGGCAGTACTTC.

The J gene is TRBJ1-5, the V gene TRBV23-1; a possible D gene is TRBD1 (5 bases). TRBV23-1 counts as an open reading frame of uncertain function. V shed 7 bases and J shed 0 bases, with 16 bases lying between them. The CDR3 length is 16 residues. CDR3 in DNA: TGCGCCAGCACGAAAAGGGACGACAATAGCAATCAGCCCCAGCATTTT. Translated: CASTKRDDNSNQPQHF.

The CDR3 spells CASSLGGGAGYEQFF. The CDR3 region has the DNA TGTGCCAGCAGCTTAGGCGGGGGGGCCGGGTATGAGCAGTTCTTC. The chain is built from TRBV7-2 and TRBJ2-1; TRBD2 aligns across 9 bases. The CDR3 runs to 15 residues. The junction had 6 bases not matched to a gene; V was cut back by 1 base and J by 8 bases. Germline CDR1 reads SGHTA; CDR2 reads FQGNSA.